The sequence of this TCR beta chain was determined in a study of cytomegalovirus exposure and HLA in healthy donors. Broader study findings: Among the sequence variants, a highly shared cluster was likely an artifact of sequencing.

Per the germline V gene, CDR1 is SGHAT and CDR2 is FQNNGV. CDR3 length equals 14 residues. V was clipped by 6 bases and J by 3 bases; unmatched bases: 3. It was with 60 Vbeta and 13 Jbeta primers that the PCR ran. TCRdb keeps only in-frame clones here, not all; method: immunoSEQ multiplex PCR. In the table there are 60,000 to 80,000 clones, about 77% of which are singletons. Regarding this clone: Its antigen is not identified.

The sequence was collected from a woman aged 25 to 45 in good health and CMV-seronegative. Sequenced: PBMCs. The chain links TRBV11-2 to TRBJ2-5; TRBD2 aligns across 11 bases. In DNA, the CDR3 is TGTGCCAGCAGGACTAGCGGGATGGAAGAGACCCAGTACTTC. It is translated as CASRTSGMEETQYF.